Presented here are 5 T cell receptor beta chains from one specimen sequenced in a study of beta chain features in type 1 diabetes (dated by TCRdb to the late 2010s). Summary of the overall study and its limitations: Type 1 diabetes patients showed a moderate but significant shortening of TCRB CDR3 length in all four CD4+ subsets.

Library preparation was by the immunoSEQ multiplex PCR assay. The entire isolated RNA was reverse transcribed using the High Capacity cDNA Reverse Transcription Kit, and thus expressed TCRB transcripts were sequenced. This immuneACCESS table, as held by TCRdb, lists in-frame sequences with V and J called but not all clones. Of the missing ones, under half trace to an unresolved V gene in checked studies; the others have no known cause. This sample lists about 99,000 clones; 25% to 30% were detected once. The ten largest clones take up 0.53% of the sample. These TCRs are of unknown antigen specificity. Sample: central memory CD4+ T cells from blood. The receptors stem from a woman aged 18-29 years with type 1 diabetes.

This clone has a handful of counts. Other DNA variants within this sample encode the same CDR3. The V gene is TRBV18, the J gene TRBJ1-5, with 9 bases matching TRBD1. The CDR3 length is 15 residues. Trimming cost V 3 bases and J 2 bases; bases outside gene matches: 2. Germline CDR1 KGHSH, CDR2 LQKENI. The CDR3 bases are TGTGCCAGCTCACCGGGACAGGGCCGCAATCAGCCCCAGCATTTT. This sequence encodes CASSPGQGRNQPQHF.

The chain has TRBV27 and TRBJ1-5; D unclear. V gave up 4 bases and J gave up 5 bases, with 12 bases separating them. Germline V gene data show CDR1 as MNHEY and CDR2 as SMNVEV (reference sequence). The CDR3 has 14 amino acids. The CDR3 protein is CASSSGGFYQPQHF. CDR3 coding DNA: TGTGCCAGCAGTTCGGGTGGTTTTTATCAGCCCCAGCATTTT.

The V call is TRBV29-1, the J call TRBJ1-2; 7 bases are a match to TRBD1. Germline V gives CDR1 SQVTM, CDR2 ANQGSEA. After removal of 1 base from V and 7 bases from J, the junction contained 15 bases not matched to a gene. This CDR3 region has 16 residues. CDR3 nucleotides: TGCAGCGTTGAAGGACGTTCCAACCGACAGGGTGGTGGCTACACCTTC. As protein: CSVEGRSNRQGGGYTF.

Only a few counts were recorded for this clone. The chain has TRBV18 and TRBJ2-1; 9 nucleotides match TRBD2. The CDR3 has 16 amino acids. V shed 3 bases, J shed 4 bases, and the junction held 7 bases outside the gene matches. Germline V gene data show CDR1 as KGHSH and CDR2 as LQKENI. CDR3 coding DNA: TGTGCCAGCTCACCCCCCACTAGCGGGTATTACAATGAGCAGTTCTTC. Its protein product is CASSPPTSGYYNEQFF.

This clone was seen a handful of times. The chain employs TRBV23-1 and TRBJ2-7; 10 bases match TRBD2. TRBV23-1 carries the ORF label, with uncertain function. The CDR3 runs 19 residues. V was clipped by 5 bases and J by 1 base; unmatched bases: 17. Written as DNA, the CDR3 is TGCGCCAGCAGTTCAATGGGGGATAGCGGGAGGCCACATTCCTACGAGCAGTACTTC. This gives the protein CASSSMGDSGRPHSYEQYF.